Given below is one TCR beta chain in context. What it binds is not known. The data are from a study of CD8+ T cells in alopecia areata. The overall study: The drug, tofacitinib, lasted 6 to 18 months, followed by 6 months off drug.

The CDR3 sequence is 17 residues long. The ends lost 3 bases at V and 0 bases at J; junction bases unmatched: 5. Germline V CDR1 and CDR2: SGHRS, YFSETQ. Following extraction, RNA underwent reverse transcription to cDNA, which served as the sequencing template. Assay: immunoSEQ multiplex PCR; the TCRdb copy retains only in-frame clones and omits some. The sample holds fewer than 200,000 clones, around 60% seen once. Points from the study as a whole: The study found higher clonality in lesional than normal scalp, especially in alopecia totalis/universalis.

The clonotype comes from a human donor with alopecia areata. The chain links TRBV5-1 to TRBJ2-3; TRBD2 matches 12 bases. Sequenced here: CD4+ T cells sorted from blood, sampled at week 0. For the CDR3, the DNA is TGCGCCAGCAGCTCATCTAGCGGGGGGGCGAGCACAGATACGCAGTATTTT. Encoded protein: CASSSSSGGASTDTQYF.